This TCR beta chain originates from a study of cytomegalovirus exposure and HLA in healthy donors. The germline V gene has CDR1 SEHNR and CDR2 FQNEAQ (reference sequence). V lost 3 bases and J 2 bases, leaving 13 bases between the germline ends. The CDR3 consists of 15 residues. TCRdb keeps only in-frame clones here, not all; method: immunoSEQ multiplex PCR. Of under 400,000 clones in the sample, roughly 88% were seen once. The specimen was PBMCs. This chain connects TRBV7-9 to TRBJ2-5; possible D gene TRBD2, 7 bases. This TCR was recovered from a man under 40 in good health and CMV-seronegative. CDR3 bases: TGTGCCAGCAGCTTGGGGGGGACACCGCAAGAGACCCAGTACTTC. Encoded protein: CASSLGGTPQETQYF.